This T cell receptor (beta chain) is from a study of shared clonotypes between healthy human individuals. As for the study in general: A few men and a couple of women, aged 18 to 49, were donors. Three plates were used per donor for CD4 naive, three for CD4 memory, two for CD8 naive and one for CD8 memory.

Profiling relied on immunoSEQ multiplex PCR, and the TCRdb table lists in-frame clones only, not all of them. The sample records over a million clones, roughly 75% being singletons. Germline CDR1 SGHRS, CDR2 YFSETQ. CDR3 size: 15 residues. Deletions cut 3 bases from V and 3 bases from J, with 16 bases between. Study results and limitations: A handful of donors showed sharing of approximately 5% of naive CD4 clonotypes.

As regards this clone: Its specificity is not known.

The genes are TRBV5-1 and TRBJ2-7, with D possibly being TRBD2 (5 bases). The clonotype comes from a man between 18 and 29 years old in good health. The sample comprised memory CD4+ T cells sorted from blood. Subset noted: CD45RA-negative fraction. The CDR3 is CASSWSGIEYYEQYF. CDR3 bases: TGCGCCAGCAGCTGGTCCGGGATAGAGTACTACGAGCAGTACTTC.